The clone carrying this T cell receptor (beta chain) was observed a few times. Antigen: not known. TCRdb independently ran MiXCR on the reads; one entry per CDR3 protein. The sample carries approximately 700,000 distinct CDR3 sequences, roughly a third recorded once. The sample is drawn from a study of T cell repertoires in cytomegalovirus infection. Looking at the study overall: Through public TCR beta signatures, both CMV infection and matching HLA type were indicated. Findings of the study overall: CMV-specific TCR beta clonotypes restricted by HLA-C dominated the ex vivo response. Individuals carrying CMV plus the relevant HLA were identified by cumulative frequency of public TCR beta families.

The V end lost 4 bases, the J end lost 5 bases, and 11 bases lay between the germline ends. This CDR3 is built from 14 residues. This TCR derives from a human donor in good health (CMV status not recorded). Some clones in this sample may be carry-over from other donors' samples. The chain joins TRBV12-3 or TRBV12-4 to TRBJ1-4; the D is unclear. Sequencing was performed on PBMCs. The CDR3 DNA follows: TGTGCCAGCAGTTGGCGCACCGCGAATGAAAAACTGTTTTTT. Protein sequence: CASSWRTANEKLFF.